Following are 28 T cell receptor beta chains from one sample sequenced in a study of cytomegalovirus exposure and HLA in healthy donors. TCRdb keeps only in-frame clones here, not all; method: immunoSEQ multiplex PCR. The data contain 60,000 or so clones, under 95% of them singletons. The sample consisted of PBMCs. These TCRs come from a woman between 18 and 29 years old in good health and CMV-seronegative.

The chain joins TRBV7-9 to TRBJ2-6; the match to TRBD2 covers 10 bases. The CDR3 is made up of 18 amino acids. Germline V gene data show CDR1 as SEHNR and CDR2 as FQNEAQ (reference sequence). The trim removed 5 bases at V and 0 bases at J, leaving 7 bases unmatched. The CDR3, as DNA: TGTGCCAGCAGCACGCCACTAGCGGGGAGCTCTGGGGCCAACGTCCTGACTTTC. Translation gives CASSTPLAGSSGANVLTF.

The genes are TRBV4-1 and TRBJ1-1; possible D gene TRBD1, 5 bases. The CDR3 length is 14 residues. Trimming took 3 bases from V and 2 from J, leaving 10 bases between them. CDR1 and CDR2 (germline): MGHRA, YSYEKL. The CDR3 nucleotides are TGCGCCAGCAGCCATCCGGGACTAAACACTGAAGCTTTCTTT. Translation: CASSHPGLNTEAFF.

In this sample, this clone turned up once. The rearrangement joins TRBV6-5 to TRBJ1-2; 10 nucleotides align to TRBD1. Per germline, CDR1 MNHEY and CDR2 SVGAGI. With V trimmed by 0 bases and J by 8 bases, 9 bases remained unmatched. This CDR3 region has 16 residues. This CDR3 reads CASSYSTWDRGGGYTF. For the CDR3, the DNA is TGTGCCAGCAGTTACTCGACCTGGGACAGGGGTGGCGGCTACACCTTC.

The gene calls are TRBV7-9 and TRBJ2-7; tentative D call: TRBD1 (5 bases). CDR3 length equals 16 residues. Germline V gene sequence: CDR1 SEHNR, CDR2 FQNEAQ (reference sequence). Trimming took 1 base from V and 0 from J, leaving 13 bases between them. The CDR3 here is CASSLGRGLSSYEQYF. As DNA, the CDR3 is TGTGCCAGCAGCTTAGGTAGGGGCCTAAGCTCCTACGAGCAGTACTTC. The full variable domain, completed using reference TRBV7-9 and TRBJ2-7, is DTGVSQNPRHKITKRGQNVTFRCDPISEHNRLYWYRQTLGQGPEFLTYFQNEAQLEKSRLLSDRFSAERPKGSFSTLEIQRTEQGDSAMYLCASSLGRGLSSYEQYFGPGTRLTVT.

The chain recombines TRBV27 with TRBJ2-7, with D maybe TRBD2 (6 bases). The V end was cut by 3 bases, the J end by 7 bases, with 13 bases between. The germline CDR1 and CDR2 sequences are MNHEY and SMNVEV (reference sequence). The CDR3 covers 13 residues. The CDR3 DNA is TGTGCCAGCAGTTTCATTCCTGGAGGGGAGCAGTACTTC. Translated, it gives CASSFIPGGEQYF.

This rearrangement joins TRBV19 to TRBJ1-4; TRBD1 is a possible D gene (5 bases). V was clipped by 2 bases and J by 8 bases, with 12 bases between them. Germline V gene sequence: CDR1 LNHDA, CDR2 SQIVND (reference sequence). The CDR3 is made up of 14 amino acids. The CDR3 reads CASSIPGLEEKLFF. As DNA, the CDR3 is TGTGCCAGTAGTATACCAGGGTTGGAGGAAAAACTGTTTTTT.

V is TRBV7-2 and J is TRBJ2-1; TRBD2 matches 9 bases. The CDR3 covers 16 residues. The germline CDR1 and CDR2 sequences are SGHTA and FQGNSA. With 2 bases clipped from V and 9 bases from J, the junction kept 11 bases outside the gene matches. The CDR3, as DNA: TGTGCCAGCAGCTTAAATGGCGGGAGGGCCGCTGGTGAGCAGTTCTTC. Residues: CASSLNGGRAAGEQFF.

J is TRBJ2-2 and V is TRBV7-3; 9 bases are shared with TRBD1. The CDR3 loop spans 16 amino acids. The V and J ends lost 3 bases and 1 base, in that order; junction bases with no gene match: 3. Per germline, CDR1 SGHTA and CDR2 FQGTGA. CDR3 sequence (DNA): TGTGCCAGCAGCTTGGGGGGACAGGGGAACACCGGGGAGCTGTTTTTT. As protein: CASSLGGQGNTGELFF.

This chain links TRBV11-2 with TRBJ2-5; D gene unclear. The germline V and J ends were trimmed by 1 base and 4 bases, with 7 bases remaining between them. CDR3 length equals 13 residues. Per germline, CDR1 SGHAT and CDR2 FQNNGV. The CDR3 reads CASSLVGSETQYF. Written as DNA, the CDR3 is TGTGCCAGCAGCTTAGTCGGGTCAGAGACCCAGTACTTC.

The sample holds one count of this clone. The gene calls are TRBV27 and TRBJ2-3, with 12 bases that match TRBD2. V shed 4 bases and J 2 bases; nucleotides not matched to a gene: 10. Germline lookup yields CDR1 MNHEY and CDR2 SMNVEV (reference sequence). The CDR3 is 18 amino acids. CDR3 amino acids: CASSSQTSGSSSTDTQYF. DNA of the CDR3: TGTGCCAGCAGTTCCCAGACTAGCGGGAGCTCATCCACAGATACGCAGTATTTT.

The chain uses TRBV6-1 and TRBJ2-5; TRBD2 agrees at 9 bases. CDR3 size: 14 residues. The germline V gene encodes CDR1 MNHNS and CDR2 SASEGT. The V and J ends lost 2 bases and 3 bases, in that order; junction bases with no gene match: 1. The CDR3 coding sequence is TGTGCCAGCAGTGAATCTAGCGGGGAAGAGACCCAGTACTTC. This codes for CASSESSGEETQYF.

The chain carries TRBV28 and TRBJ1-4; 8 positions match TRBD1. Looked up from germline, CDR1 is MDHEN and CDR2 is SYDVKM. Germline trimming cut 5 bases from V and 13 bases from J; bases unmatched to any gene: 6. This CDR3 spans 12 amino acids. CDR3 nucleotides: TGTGCCAGCAGTGGACAGGGAGGTAGACTGTTTTTT. Translating it yields CASSGQGGRLFF.

This chain connects TRBV15 to TRBJ2-1; TRBD2 is a possible D gene (6 bases). Germline lookup yields CDR1 LNHNV and CDR2 YYDKDF (reference sequence). V was shortened by 1 base and J by 6 bases, with 13 bases between the two germline ends. This CDR3 region has 15 residues. The CDR3 here is CATSRGGVGANEQFF. Here the CDR3 DNA reads TGTGCCACCAGCAGAGGGGGGGTTGGGGCCAATGAGCAGTTCTTC.

About this clone: At one of its ends the junction is not consistent with the germline gene, which may arise from a read error. In DNA form, the CDR3 reads TGTGCCAGCAGTCGTCCCGGTCCTCAGGCCCAGCATTTT. It is translated as CASSRPGPQAQHF. This rearrangement joins TRBV28 to TRBJ1-5; D is ambiguous. This CDR3 region has 13 residues. CDR1 is MDHEN, CDR2 SYDVKM, per germline.

The CDR3 is CASSRPGQLTGELFF. In DNA form, the CDR3 reads TGTGCCAGCAGTCGGCCGGGACAGCTCACCGGGGAGCTGTTTTTT. The chain couples TRBV7-6 to TRBJ2-2; 7 bases are shared with TRBD1. This CDR3 spans 15 amino acids. V was clipped by 6 bases and J by 4 bases; unmatched bases: 8. Germline assignment: CDR1 SGHVS and CDR2 FNYEAQ.

The rearrangement links TRBV4-1 to TRBJ1-1; D is unclear. The CDR3 contains 17 residues. In germline, CDR1 is MGHRA, CDR2 YSYEKL. Trimming removed 1 base from V and 4 bases from J, with 19 bases in between. The CDR3 is CASSQAWTIDHGTEAFF. In DNA form, the CDR3 reads TGCGCCAGCAGCCAAGCTTGGACTATCGACCATGGCACTGAAGCTTTCTTT.

This clone was observed a few times. The genes are TRBV7-9 and TRBJ2-7, with D tentatively TRBD2 (5 bases). The germline gives CDR1 SEHNR, CDR2 FQNEAQ (reference sequence). The V end lost 1 base, the J end lost 2 bases, and 12 bases lay between the germline ends. The CDR3 contains 15 residues. CDR3 sequence reads: CASSLGERSPYEQYF. CDR3 DNA sequence: TGTGCCAGCAGCTTAGGGGAGCGGAGCCCCTACGAGCAGTACTTC.

V is TRBV7-9 and J is TRBJ2-1; weak D call: TRBD2 (5 bases). V dropped 1 base and J dropped 7 bases, with 8 bases sitting between them. Germline CDR1 and CDR2: SEHNR and FQNEAQ (reference sequence). This CDR3 is built from 13 residues. CDR3 in amino acids: CASSLGSGNEQFF. The CDR3 DNA sequence: TGTGCCAGCAGCTTAGGATCGGGGAATGAGCAGTTCTTC.

This chain links TRBV5-1 with TRBJ2-3, with 9 bases aligning to TRBD2. With 3 bases clipped from V and 2 bases from J, the junction kept 7 bases outside the gene matches. Germline lookup yields CDR1 SGHRS and CDR2 YFSETQ. The CDR3 loop spans 16 amino acids. CDR3: CASSSLSGSPTDTQYF. The CDR3 region has the DNA TGCGCCAGCAGCTCCCTTAGCGGGAGCCCCACAGATACGCAGTATTTT. Supplemented by reference TRBV5-1 and TRBJ2-3, the full variable domain reads KAGVTQTPRYLIKTRGQQVTLSCSPISGHRSVSWYQQTPGQGLQFLFEYFSETQRNKGNFPGRFSGRQFSNSRSEMNVSTLELGDSALYLCASSSLSGSPTDTQYFGPGTRLTVL.

The chain is built from TRBV28 and TRBJ1-2; a possible D gene is TRBD1 (6 bases). Trimming pared 7 bases from V and 2 bases from J, leaving 17 bases between. Germline V gene lookup returns CDR1 MDHEN and CDR2 SYDVKM. This CDR3 is 15 amino acids long. The CDR3 here is CASNLQGGKNYGYTF. The CDR3 nucleotides read TGTGCCAGCAACCTACAGGGAGGGAAAAACTATGGCTACACCTTC.

V is TRBV28 and J is TRBJ1-3; TRBD1 agrees at 8 bases. The CDR3 covers 16 residues. Germline CDR1 reads MDHEN; CDR2 reads SYDVKM. Trimming removed 3 bases from V and 4 bases from J; junction bases left unmatched: 8. In DNA, the CDR3 is TGTGCCAGCAGTTTCTCCCTAGGACAGGGAGGAAACACCATATATTTT. This encodes CASSFSLGQGGNTIYF.

The sample holds one count of this clone. The V gene is TRBV4-3, the J gene TRBJ2-7; D may be TRBD2 (6 bases). Germline assignment: CDR1 LGHNA and CDR2 YSLEER. This CDR3 region has 18 residues. V lost 1 base to trimming and J lost 2 bases, with 21 bases between them. In DNA form, the CDR3 reads TGCGCCAGCAGCCAAGCGGCTAGCGCGATCAGTGTTACCTACGAGCAGTACTTC. Its protein is CASSQAASAISVTYEQYF.

V is TRBV7-2 and J is TRBJ1-3; unclear D gene. The CDR3 has 16 residues. In germline, CDR1 is SGHTA, CDR2 FQGNSA. The V and J ends lost 5 bases and 9 bases respectively, with 23 bases between them. The CDR3: CASSPSRGPYPSTIYF. CDR3 coding DNA: TGTGCCAGCAGCCCCTCGAGAGGGCCCTATCCTAGCACCATATATTTT.

The chain carries TRBV6-5 and TRBJ1-5; D may be TRBD1 (5 bases). CDR1 and CDR2 from the germline V gene are MNHEY and SVGAGI. V lost 5 bases and J lost 6, with 14 bases in between. This CDR3 is 14 amino acids long. CDR3: CASSVQGERQPQHF. CDR3 bases: TGTGCCAGCAGTGTCCAGGGCGAACGTCAGCCCCAGCATTTT.

The CDR3 region is CASTLGGGVYNEQFF. CDR3 sequence (DNA): TGTGCCAGCACCCTCGGTGGCGGGGTCTACAATGAGCAGTTCTTC. This chain links TRBV7-2 with TRBJ2-1; tentatively, D is TRBD2 (6 bases). Germline V CDR1 and CDR2: SGHTA, FQGNSA. This CDR3 region has 15 residues. Between the trimmed V and J ends, which lost 7 bases and 3 bases, there was a span of 16 bases.

V is TRBV19 and J is TRBJ2-7; weak D call: TRBD1 (5 bases). Trimming removed 10 bases from V and 5 bases from J, with 15 bases in between. The CDR3 totals 12 residues. Germline values: CDR1 LNHDA, CDR2 SQIVND (reference sequence). CDR3 in DNA: TGTGCCACCTCTTCAGGGTTTCACGAGCAGTACTTC. Translation: CATSSGFHEQYF.

The table lists this clone with a few counts. The V call is TRBV6-1, the J call TRBJ2-7; 10 bases match TRBD2. The length of the CDR3 is 15 residues. From germline, CDR1 is MNHNS and CDR2 SASEGT. V trimming: 3 bases; J trimming: 5 bases; junction bases outside the gene matches: 7. CDR3 in amino acids: CASSESSGRVDEQYF. CDR3 bases: TGTGCCAGCAGTGAGTCTAGCGGGAGAGTCGACGAGCAGTACTTC.

V is TRBV19 and J is TRBJ1-5; possibly TRBD1 for D (5 bases). Germline V gene lookup returns CDR1 LNHDA and CDR2 SQIVND (reference sequence). Trimming stripped 3 bases from V and 2 bases from J, with 11 bases between. The CDR3 length is 15 residues. This chain's CDR3 is CASSIGWGGNQPQHF. The CDR3 nucleotides read TGTGCCAGTAGTATTGGGTGGGGCGGCAATCAGCCCCAGCATTTT.